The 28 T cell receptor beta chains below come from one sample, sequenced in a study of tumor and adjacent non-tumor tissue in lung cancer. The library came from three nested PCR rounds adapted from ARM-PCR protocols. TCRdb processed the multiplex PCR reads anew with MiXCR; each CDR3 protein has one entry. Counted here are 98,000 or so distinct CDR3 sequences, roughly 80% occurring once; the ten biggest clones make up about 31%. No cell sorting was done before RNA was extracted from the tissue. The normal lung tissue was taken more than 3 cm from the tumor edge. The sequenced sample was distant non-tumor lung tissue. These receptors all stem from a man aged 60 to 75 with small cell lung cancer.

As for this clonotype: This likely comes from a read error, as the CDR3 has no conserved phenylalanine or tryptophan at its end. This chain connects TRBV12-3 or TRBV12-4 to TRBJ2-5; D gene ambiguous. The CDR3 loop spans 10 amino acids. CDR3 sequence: CASTLGTQYL. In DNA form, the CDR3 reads TGTGCCAGCACTTTAGGGACCCAGTACTTA.

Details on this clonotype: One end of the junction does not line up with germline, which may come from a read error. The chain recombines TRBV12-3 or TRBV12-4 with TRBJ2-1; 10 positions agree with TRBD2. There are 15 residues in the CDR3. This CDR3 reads CARSSTSGAYNEQFF. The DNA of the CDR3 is TGTGCCAGAAGTTCTACTAGCGGGGCCTACAATGAGCAGTTCTTC.

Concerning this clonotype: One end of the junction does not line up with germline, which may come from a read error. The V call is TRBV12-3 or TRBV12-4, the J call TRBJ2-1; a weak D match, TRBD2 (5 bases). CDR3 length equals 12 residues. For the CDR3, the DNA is TGTGCTAGCAGTTTAAGGGCGGAGGTTCAATTCTTC. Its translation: CASSLRAEVQFF.

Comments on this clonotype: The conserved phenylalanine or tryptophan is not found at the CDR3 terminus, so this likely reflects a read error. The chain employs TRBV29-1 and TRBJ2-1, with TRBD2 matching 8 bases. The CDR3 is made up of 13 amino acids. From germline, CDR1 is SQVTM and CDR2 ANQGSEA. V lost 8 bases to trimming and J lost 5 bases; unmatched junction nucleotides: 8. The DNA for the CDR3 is TGCAGCTTACCTCCGGGAGGGGACAATGAGCAGTTCTTG. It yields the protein CSLPPGGDNEQFL.

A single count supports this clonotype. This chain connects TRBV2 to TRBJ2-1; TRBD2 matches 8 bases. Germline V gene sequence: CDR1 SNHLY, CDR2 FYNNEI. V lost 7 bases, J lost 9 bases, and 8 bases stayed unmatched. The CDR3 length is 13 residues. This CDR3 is CASTSSGFGEQFF. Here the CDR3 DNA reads TGTGCCAGCACCTCTAGCGGGTTCGGTGAGCAGTTCTTC.

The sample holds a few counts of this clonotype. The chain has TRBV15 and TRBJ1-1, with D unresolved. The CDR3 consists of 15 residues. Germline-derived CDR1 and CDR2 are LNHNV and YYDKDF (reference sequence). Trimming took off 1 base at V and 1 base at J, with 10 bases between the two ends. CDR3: CATSRGVVGNTEAFF. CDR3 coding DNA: TGTGCCACCAGCAGAGGGGTGGTCGGGAACACTGAAGCTTTCTTT.

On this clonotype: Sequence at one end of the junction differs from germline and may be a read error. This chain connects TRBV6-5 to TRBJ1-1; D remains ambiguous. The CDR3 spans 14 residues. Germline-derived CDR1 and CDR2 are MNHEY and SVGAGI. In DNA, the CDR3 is TGTGCCAGCAGTTACAGCAACTGTAACACTGAAGCTATCTTT. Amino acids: CASSYSNCNTEAIF.

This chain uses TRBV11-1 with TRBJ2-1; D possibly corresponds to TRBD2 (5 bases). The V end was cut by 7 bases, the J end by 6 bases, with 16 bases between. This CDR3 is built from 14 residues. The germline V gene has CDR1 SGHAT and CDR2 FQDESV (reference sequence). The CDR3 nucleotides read TGTGCCAGCATCTTGCGAGAGGGCCTCAATGAGCAGTTCTTC. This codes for CASILREGLNEQFF. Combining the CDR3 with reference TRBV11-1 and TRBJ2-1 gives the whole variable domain EAEVAQSPRYKITEKSQAVAFWCDPISGHATLYWYRQILGQGPELLVQFQDESVVDDSQLPKDRFSAERLKGVDSTLKIQPAELGDSAMYLCASILREGLNEQFFGPGTRLTVL.

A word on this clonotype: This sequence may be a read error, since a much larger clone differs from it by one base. CDR3 DNA: TGTGCCTGCAGCGTAGAGAGCGGGAGAGCGGATGAGCAGTTCTTC. Amino acids: CACSVESGRADEQFF. This sequence joins TRBV9 and TRBJ2-1, with TRBD2 identical over 8 bases. The CDR3 is 15 amino acids. Looked up from germline, CDR1 is SGDLS and CDR2 is YYNGEE.

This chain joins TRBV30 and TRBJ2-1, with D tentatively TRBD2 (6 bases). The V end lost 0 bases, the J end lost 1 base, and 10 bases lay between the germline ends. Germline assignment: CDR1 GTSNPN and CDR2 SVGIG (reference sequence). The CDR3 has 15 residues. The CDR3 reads CAWSVTGESYNEQFF. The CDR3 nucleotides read TGTGCCTGGAGTGTCACGGGAGAGTCCTACAATGAGCAGTTCTTC.

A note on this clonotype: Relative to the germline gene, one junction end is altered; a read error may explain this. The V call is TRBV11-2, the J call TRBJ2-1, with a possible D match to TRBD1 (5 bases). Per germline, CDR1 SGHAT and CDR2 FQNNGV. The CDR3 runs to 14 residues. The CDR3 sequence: CASQKSQGDNEQLF. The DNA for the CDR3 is TGCGCCAGCCAGAAGTCGCAGGGCGACAATGAGCAGTTGTTC.

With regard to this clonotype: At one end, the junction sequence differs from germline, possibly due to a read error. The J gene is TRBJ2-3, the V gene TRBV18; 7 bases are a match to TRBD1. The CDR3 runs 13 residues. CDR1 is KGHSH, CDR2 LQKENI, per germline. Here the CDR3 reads CTSTEGGPDTQYF. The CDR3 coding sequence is TGTACCAGCACCGAAGGGGGCCCAGATACGCAGTATTTT.

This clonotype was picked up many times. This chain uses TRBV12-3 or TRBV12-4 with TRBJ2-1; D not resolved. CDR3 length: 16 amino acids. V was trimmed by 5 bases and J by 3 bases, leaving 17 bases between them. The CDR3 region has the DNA TGTGCCAGCAGTCCCCTAGAGTGGACCTACTACAATGAGCAGTTCTTC. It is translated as CASSPLEWTYYNEQFF.

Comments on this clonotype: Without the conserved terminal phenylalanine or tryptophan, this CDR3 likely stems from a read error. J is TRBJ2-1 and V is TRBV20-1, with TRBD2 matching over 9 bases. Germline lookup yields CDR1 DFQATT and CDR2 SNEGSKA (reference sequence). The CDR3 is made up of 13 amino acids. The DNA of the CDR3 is TGCAATGCTAAGACTAGCGGACGCAATGAGCAGTTCATC. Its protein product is CNAKTSGRNEQFI.

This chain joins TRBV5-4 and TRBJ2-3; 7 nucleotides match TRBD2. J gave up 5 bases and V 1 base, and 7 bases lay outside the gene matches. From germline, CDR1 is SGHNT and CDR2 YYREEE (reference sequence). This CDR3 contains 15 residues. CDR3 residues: CASSLRREEGDTQYF. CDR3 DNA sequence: TGTGCCAGCAGCTTGAGACGGGAGGAAGGAGATACGCAGTATTTT.

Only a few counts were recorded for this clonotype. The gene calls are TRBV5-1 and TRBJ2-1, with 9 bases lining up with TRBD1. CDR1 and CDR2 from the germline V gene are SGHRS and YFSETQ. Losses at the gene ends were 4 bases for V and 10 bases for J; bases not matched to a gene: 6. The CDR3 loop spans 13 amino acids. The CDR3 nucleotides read TGCGCCAGCAGCCGGGACAGGGCGGGGGAGCAGTTCTTC. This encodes CASSRDRAGEQFF.

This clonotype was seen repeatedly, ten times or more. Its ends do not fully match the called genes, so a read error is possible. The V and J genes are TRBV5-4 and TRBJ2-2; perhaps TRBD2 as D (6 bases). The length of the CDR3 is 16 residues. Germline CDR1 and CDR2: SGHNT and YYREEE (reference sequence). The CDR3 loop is CASSLRGLANPGELFF. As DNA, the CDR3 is TGTGCCAGCAGCTTGAGAGGCCTAGCGAACCCCGGGGAGCTGTTTTTT.

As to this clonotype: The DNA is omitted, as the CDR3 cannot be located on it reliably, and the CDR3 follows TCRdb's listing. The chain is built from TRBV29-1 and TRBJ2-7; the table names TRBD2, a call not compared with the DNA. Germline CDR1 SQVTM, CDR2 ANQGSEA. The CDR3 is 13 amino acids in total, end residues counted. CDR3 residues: CSVASGISYEQCF.

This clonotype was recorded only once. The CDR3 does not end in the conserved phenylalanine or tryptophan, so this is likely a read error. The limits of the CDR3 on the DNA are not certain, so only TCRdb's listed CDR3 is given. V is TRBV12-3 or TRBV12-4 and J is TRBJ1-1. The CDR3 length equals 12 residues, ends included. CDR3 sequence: CASSLRETEVFY.

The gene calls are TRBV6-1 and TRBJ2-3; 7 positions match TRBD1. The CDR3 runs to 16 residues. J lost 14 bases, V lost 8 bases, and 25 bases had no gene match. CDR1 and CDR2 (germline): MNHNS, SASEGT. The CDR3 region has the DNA TGTGCCAGCGGGTCCGGGACGGGACAGTGGACAGATATGCGGTATTTT. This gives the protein CASGSGTGQWTDMRYF.

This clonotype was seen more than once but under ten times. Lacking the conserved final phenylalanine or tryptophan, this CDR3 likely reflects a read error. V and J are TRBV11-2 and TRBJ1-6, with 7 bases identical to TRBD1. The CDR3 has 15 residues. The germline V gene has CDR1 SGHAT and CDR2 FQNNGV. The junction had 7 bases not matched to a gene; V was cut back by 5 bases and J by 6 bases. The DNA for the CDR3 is TGTGCCAGCAGCCGGGTTGGACAGGTTAATTCACCCCTCCACATT. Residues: CASSRVGQVNSPLHI.

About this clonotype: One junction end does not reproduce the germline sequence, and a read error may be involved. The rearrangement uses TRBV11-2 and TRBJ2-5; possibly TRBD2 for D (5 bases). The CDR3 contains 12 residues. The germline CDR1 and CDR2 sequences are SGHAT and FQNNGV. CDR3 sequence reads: CTSRSPRGKGYF. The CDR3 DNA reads TGTACCAGCAGATCCCCGAGAGGGAAGGGGTACTTC.

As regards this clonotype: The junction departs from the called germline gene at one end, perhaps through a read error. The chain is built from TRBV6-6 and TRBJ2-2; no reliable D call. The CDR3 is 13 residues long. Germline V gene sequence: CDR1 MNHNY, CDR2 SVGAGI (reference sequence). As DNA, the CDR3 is TGTGACAGCAGTTCTTCAAACACCGGGGAGCTGTTTTTT. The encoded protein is CDSSSSNTGELFF.

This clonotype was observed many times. The CDR3 spells CASRSGGSGANVLTF. The CDR3 coding sequence is TGTGCCAGCAGGTCGGGGGGGTCTGGGGCCAACGTCCTGACTTTC. This chain uses TRBV28 with TRBJ2-6; 8 nucleotides match TRBD2. The CDR3 length is 15 residues. The germline CDR1 and CDR2 sequences are MDHEN and SYDVKM. After removal of 6 bases from V and 1 base from J, the junction contained 2 bases not matched to a gene.

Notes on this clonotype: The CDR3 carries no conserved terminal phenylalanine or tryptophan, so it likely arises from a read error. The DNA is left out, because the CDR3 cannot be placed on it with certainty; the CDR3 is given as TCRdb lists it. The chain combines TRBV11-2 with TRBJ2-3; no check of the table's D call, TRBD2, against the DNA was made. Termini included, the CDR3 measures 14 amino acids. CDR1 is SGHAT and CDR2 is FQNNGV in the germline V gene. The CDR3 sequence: CASHRLAGSDTHYI.

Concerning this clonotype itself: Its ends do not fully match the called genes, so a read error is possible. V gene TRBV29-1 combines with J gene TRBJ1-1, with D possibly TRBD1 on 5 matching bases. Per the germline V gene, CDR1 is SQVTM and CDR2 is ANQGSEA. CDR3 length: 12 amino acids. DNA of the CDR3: TGTAGCGTGAGGGGAGACGGGGAAAGGGCTTTCTTT. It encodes CSVRGDGERAFF.

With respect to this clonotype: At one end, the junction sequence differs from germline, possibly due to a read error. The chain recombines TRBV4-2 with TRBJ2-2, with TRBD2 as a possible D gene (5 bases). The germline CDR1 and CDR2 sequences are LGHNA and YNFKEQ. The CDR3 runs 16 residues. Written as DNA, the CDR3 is TGTGCCAGCAACCAAGATCTCAGTGCGAACACCGGGGAGATGTTTTTT. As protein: CASNQDLSANTGEMFF.

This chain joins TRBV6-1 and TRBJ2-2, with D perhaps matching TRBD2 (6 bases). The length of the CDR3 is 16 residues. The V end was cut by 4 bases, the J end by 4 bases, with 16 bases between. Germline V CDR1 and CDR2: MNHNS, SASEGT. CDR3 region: CASSGLTGVSTGELFF. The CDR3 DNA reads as TGTGCCAGCAGTGGGCTAACGGGAGTAAGCACCGGGGAGCTGTTTTTT.